The rows below give T cell receptor beta chains drawn from one sample of a study of vaccination effects on CD4 cells after COVID-19. Repertoires were generated with immunoSEQ multiplex PCR, while TCRdb's copy carries only in-frame clones and drops some. Among about 73,000 clones listed, around 73% were seen once. The antigens for these receptors are not known. The sequences come from CD4+ T cells from PBMCs cultured without peptide, collected after COVID-19 vaccination. All receptors come from a human donor who received a COVID-19 vaccine. The conserved cysteine and the conserved F or W are not part of the CDR3 here.

V gene	J gene	CDR3 protein
TRBV9	TRBJ2-3	ASTSGGASSDTQY
TRBV9	TRBJ2-2	ASSVGPGANTGELF
TRBV19	TRBJ2-3	ASSRTDTQY
TRBV9	TRBJ2-3	ASSFGQGSTDTQY
TRBV7-3	TRBJ2-1	ASSLPPGTQQF
TRBV5-1	TRBJ2-3	ASSLRLGDPSTDTQY
TRBV6-5	TRBJ1-1	ASSYSVDTDTEAF
TRBV5-6	TRBJ2-3	ASSLGRGAPTDTQY
TRBV24-1	TRBJ2-3	ATSDGRGPWTDTQY
TRBV6-4	TRBJ2-1	ASSGYEGDEQF
TRBV6-5	TRBJ2-2	ASSSSGGNTGELF
TRBV6-5	TRBJ1-6	ASSWGQTNSPLH
TRBV4-3	TRBJ2-3	ASSQEFGRSTDTQY
TRBV20-1	TRBJ1-3	SARDGNTIY
TRBV5-4	TRBJ1-2	ASSDRTNYGYT
TRBV5-6	TRBJ1-1	ASSLETTLEAF
TRBV9	TRBJ2-5	ASSERTGPGTQY
TRBV5-1	TRBJ2-2	ASSLVGTLVNTGELF
TRBV6-2/TRBV6-3	TRBJ1-5	ASSYRQGNQPQH
TRBV27	TRBJ1-2	ASSPGQGLRCT
TRBV7-3	TRBJ2-6	ASSATGTGRANVLT
TRBV6-5	TRBJ2-2	ASRHRGGELF
TRBV7-2	TRBJ2-1	ASSLVSGGYNEQF
TRBV9	TRBJ1-3	ASSPGRIHSGNTIY
TRBV9	TRBJ1-1	ASSRGQARNTEAF
TRBV20-1	TRBJ2-3	SAGRLDTQY
TRBV6-5	TRBJ1-4	ASRALYEKLF
TRBV10-3	TRBJ1-4	AISGGVGEKLF
TRBV3-1/TRBV3-2	TRBJ2-5	ASRTGGSETQY
TRBV5-6	TRBJ1-1	ASSLGKGTKNTEAF
TRBV18	TRBJ2-3	ASSRRDSSTDTQY
TRBV9	TRBJ1-3	ASSARGTAGGNTIY
TRBV3-1/TRBV3-2	TRBJ1-3	ASSPRQGAFGNTIY
TRBV9	TRBJ2-6	ASSSREGGAGANVLT
TRBV7-2	TRBJ1-3	ASSLAYGGFPISGNTIY
TRBV7-3	TRBJ2-1	ASSVASTGGSYNEQF
TRBV6-5	TRBJ1-4	ASSRTATNEKLF
TRBV19	TRBJ1-1	ASSRTVFTEAF
TRBV19	TRBJ2-5	ASSIRLSGTGEKETQY
TRBV10-3	TRBJ2-2	AISESGNTGELF
TRBV12-5	TRBJ2-3	ASGLQGTDTQY
TRBV7-6	TRBJ1-6	ASSPTGQLNSPLH
TRBV6-6	TRBJ1-5	ASSLLPGNQPQH
TRBV12-3/TRBV12-4	TRBJ1-1	ASSLGATEAF
TRBV30	TRBJ1-3	AWTQGSGNTIY
TRBV7-2	TRBJ1-1	ASQQGLNTEAF
TRBV9	TRBJ1-1	ASSVQGNTEAF
TRBV10-2	TRBJ2-2	ASSDPIAGGTGELF
TRBV7-8	TRBJ2-3	ASSLVGAGTDTQY
TRBV29-1	TRBJ2-5	SVDSNRGRRQETQY
TRBV6-5	TRBJ2-6	ASTVTGAGANVLT
TRBV12-3/TRBV12-4	TRBJ2-3	ASSRQPDTQY
TRBV19	TRBJ2-1	ASSPPLGFYNEQF